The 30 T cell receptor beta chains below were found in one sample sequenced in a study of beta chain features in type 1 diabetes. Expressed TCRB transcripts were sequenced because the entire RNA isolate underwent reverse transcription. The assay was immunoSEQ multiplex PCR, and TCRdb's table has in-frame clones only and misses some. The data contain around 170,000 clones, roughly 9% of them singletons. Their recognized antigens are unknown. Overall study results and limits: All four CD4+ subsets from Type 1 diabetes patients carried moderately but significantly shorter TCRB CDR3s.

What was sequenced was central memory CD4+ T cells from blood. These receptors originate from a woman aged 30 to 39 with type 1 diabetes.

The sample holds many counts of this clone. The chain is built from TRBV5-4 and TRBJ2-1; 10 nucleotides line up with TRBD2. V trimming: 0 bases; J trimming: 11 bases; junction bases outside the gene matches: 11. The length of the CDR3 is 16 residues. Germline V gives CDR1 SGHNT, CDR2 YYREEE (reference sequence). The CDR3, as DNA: TGTGCCAGCAGCTTGGATCCAGCGGGAGGGCCTGTTCAGCAGTTCTTC. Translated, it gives CASSLDPAGGPVQQFF.

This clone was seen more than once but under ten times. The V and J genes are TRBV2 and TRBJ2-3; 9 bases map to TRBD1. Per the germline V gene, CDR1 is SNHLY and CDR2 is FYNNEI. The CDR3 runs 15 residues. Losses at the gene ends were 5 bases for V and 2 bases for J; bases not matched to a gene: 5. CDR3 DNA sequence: TGTGCCAGCAGTAGGGGACAGGGACTCACAGATACGCAGTATTTT. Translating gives CASSRGQGLTDTQYF. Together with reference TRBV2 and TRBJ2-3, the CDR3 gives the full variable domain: EPEVTQTPSHQVTQMGQEVILRCVPISNHLYFYWYRQILGQKVEFLVSFYNNEISEKSEIFDDQFSVERPDGSNFTLKIRSTKLEDSAMYFCASSRGQGLTDTQYFGPGTRLTVL.

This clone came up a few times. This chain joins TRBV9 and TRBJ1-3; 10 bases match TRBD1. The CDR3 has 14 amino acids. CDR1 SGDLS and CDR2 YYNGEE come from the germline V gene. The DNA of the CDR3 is TGTGCTACCGGGACAGGGGCGCCTGGAAACACCATATATTTT. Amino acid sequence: CATGTGAPGNTIYF.

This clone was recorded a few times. The CDR3 here is CASSLLDQPQHF. The CDR3 nucleotides are TGTGCCAGCAGTTTACTCGATCAGCCCCAGCATTTT. The V call is TRBV28, the J call TRBJ1-5; D is uncertain. Germline V gives CDR1 MDHEN, CDR2 SYDVKM. Trimming shortened V by 2 bases and J by 5 bases, and 4 bases separated the two germline ends. This CDR3 is 12 amino acids long.

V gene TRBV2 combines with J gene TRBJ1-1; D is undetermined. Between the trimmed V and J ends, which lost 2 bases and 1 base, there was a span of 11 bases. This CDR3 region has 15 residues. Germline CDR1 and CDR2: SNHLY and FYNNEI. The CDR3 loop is CASSERRVTNTEAFF. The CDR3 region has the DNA TGTGCCAGCAGTGAAAGGAGGGTTACGAACACTGAAGCTTTCTTT.

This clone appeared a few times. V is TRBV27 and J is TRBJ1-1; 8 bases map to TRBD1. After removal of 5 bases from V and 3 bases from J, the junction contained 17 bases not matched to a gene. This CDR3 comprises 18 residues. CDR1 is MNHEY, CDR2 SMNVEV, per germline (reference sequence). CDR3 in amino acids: CASSPTTKTGVRDTEAFF. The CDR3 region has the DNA TGTGCCAGCAGTCCCACGACTAAGACAGGGGTGAGGGACACTGAAGCTTTCTTT.

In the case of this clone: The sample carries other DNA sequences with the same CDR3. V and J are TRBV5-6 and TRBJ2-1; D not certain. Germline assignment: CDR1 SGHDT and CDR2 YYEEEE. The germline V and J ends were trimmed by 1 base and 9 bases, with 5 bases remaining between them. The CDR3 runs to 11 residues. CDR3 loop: CASSLRVEQFF. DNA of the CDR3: TGTGCCAGCAGCTTGCGCGTTGAGCAGTTCTTC.

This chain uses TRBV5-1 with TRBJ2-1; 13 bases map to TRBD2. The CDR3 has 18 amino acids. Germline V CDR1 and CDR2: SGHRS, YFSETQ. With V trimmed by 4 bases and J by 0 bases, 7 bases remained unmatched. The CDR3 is CASSLLAGGPRSYNEQFF. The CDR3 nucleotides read TGCGCCAGCAGCCTACTAGCGGGAGGGCCCCGCTCCTACAATGAGCAGTTCTTC.

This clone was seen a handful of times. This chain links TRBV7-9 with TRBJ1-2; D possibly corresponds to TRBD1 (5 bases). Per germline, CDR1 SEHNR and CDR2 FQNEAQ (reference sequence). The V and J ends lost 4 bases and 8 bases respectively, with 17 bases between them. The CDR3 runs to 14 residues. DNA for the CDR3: TGTGCCAGCAGCTACCTCCAGGGTTGGCTAGGCTACACCTTC. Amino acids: CASSYLQGWLGYTF.

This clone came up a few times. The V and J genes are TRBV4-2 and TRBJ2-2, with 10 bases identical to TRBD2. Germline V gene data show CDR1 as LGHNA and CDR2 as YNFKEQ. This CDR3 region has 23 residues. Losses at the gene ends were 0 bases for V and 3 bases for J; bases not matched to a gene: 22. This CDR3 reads CASSQEGYFGASGSRGHTGELFF. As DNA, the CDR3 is TGTGCCAGCAGCCAAGAAGGATATTTTGGGGCTAGCGGGAGTCGGGGGCACACCGGGGAGCTGTTTTTT.

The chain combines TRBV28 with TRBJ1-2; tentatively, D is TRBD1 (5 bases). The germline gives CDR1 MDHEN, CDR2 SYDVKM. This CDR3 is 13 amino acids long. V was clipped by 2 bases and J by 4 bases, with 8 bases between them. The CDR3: CASSLPGGYGYTF. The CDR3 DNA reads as TGTGCCAGCAGTTTACCCGGGGGCTATGGCTACACCTTC.

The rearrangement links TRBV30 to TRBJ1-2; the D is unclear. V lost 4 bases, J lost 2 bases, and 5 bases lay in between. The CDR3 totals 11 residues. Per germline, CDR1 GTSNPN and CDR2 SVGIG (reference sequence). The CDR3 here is CAWTANYGYTF. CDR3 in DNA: TGTGCCTGGACAGCGAACTATGGCTACACCTTC.

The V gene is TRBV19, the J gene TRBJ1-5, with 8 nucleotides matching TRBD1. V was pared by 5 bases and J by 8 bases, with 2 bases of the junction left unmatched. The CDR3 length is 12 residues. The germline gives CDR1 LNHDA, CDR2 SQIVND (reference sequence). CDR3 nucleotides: TGTGCCAGTAGTCCGACAGGGGAGCCCCAGCATTTT. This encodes CASSPTGEPQHF.

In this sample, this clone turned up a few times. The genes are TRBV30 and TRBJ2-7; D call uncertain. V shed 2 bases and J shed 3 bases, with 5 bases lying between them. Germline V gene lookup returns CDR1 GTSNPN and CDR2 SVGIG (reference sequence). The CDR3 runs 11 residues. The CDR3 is CAWSNSYEQYF. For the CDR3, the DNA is TGTGCCTGGAGTAATAGCTACGAGCAGTACTTC.

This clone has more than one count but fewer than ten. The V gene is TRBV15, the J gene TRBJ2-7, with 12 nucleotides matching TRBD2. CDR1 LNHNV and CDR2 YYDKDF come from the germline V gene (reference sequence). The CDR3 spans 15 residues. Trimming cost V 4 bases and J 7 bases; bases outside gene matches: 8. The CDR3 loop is CATSKTSGSVTEQYF. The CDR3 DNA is TGTGCCACCAGCAAGACTAGCGGGAGCGTCACGGAGCAGTACTTC. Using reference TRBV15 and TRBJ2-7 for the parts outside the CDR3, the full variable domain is DAMVIQNPRYQVTQFGKPVTLSCSQTLNHNVMYWYQQKSSQAPKLLFHYYDKDFNNEADTPDNFQSRRPNTSFCFLDIRSPGLGDTAMYLCATSKTSGSVTEQYFGPGTRLTVT.

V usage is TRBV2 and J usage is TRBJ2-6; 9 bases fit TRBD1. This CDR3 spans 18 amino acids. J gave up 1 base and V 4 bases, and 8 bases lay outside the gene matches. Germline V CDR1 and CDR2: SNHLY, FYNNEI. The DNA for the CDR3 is TGTGCCAGCAGTGGCCGGGACAGGGCTGCATCTGGGGCCAACGTCCTGACTTTC. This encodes CASSGRDRAASGANVLTF.

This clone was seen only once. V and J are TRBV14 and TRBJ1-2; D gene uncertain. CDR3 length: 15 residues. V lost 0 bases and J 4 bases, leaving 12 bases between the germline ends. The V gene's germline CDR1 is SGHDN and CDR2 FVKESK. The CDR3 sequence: CASSQDALASYGYTF. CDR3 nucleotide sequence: TGTGCCAGCAGCCAAGACGCCCTAGCTAGCTATGGCTACACCTTC.

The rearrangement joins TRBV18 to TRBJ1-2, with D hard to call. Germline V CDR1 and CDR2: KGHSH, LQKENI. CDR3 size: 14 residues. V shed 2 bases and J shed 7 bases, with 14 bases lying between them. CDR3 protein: CASSPLVGEGGYTF. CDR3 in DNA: TGTGCCAGCTCACCATTGGTGGGCGAAGGTGGCTACACCTTC.

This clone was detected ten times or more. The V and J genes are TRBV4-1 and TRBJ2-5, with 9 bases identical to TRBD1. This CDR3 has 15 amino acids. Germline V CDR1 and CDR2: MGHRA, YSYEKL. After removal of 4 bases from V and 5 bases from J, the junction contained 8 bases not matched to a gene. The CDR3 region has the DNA TGCGCCAGCAGCCGGGACAGGGCTTTGTACGAGACCCAGTACTTC. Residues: CASSRDRALYETQYF.

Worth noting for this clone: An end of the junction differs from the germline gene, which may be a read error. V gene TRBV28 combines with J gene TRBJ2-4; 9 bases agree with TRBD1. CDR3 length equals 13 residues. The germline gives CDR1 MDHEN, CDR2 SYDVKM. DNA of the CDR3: TGTGCCAGCAGACGGACAGGGGCCGGTAACGGCCACTTC. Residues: CASRRTGAGNGHF.

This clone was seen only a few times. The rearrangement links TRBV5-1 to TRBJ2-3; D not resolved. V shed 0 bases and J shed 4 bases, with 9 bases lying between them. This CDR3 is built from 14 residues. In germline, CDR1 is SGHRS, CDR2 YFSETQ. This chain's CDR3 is CASSLGTVSDTQYF. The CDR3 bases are TGCGCCAGCAGCTTGGGAACAGTCTCAGATACGCAGTATTTT.

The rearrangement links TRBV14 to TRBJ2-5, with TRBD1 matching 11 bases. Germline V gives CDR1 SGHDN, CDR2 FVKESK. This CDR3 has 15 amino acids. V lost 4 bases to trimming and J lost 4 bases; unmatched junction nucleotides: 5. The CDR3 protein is CASSRTGGLGETQYF. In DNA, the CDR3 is TGTGCCAGCAGCCGGACAGGGGGCTTGGGAGAGACCCAGTACTTC.

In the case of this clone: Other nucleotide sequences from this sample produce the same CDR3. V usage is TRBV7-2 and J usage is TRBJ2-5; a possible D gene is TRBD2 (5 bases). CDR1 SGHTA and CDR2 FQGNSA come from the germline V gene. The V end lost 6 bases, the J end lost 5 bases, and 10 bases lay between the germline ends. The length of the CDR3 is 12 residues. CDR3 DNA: TGTGCCAGCAGTCCAGCGGCCGAGACCCAGTACTTC. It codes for CASSPAAETQYF. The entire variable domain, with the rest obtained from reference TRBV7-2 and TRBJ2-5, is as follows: GAGVSQSPSNKVTEKGKDVELRCDPISGHTALYWYRQSLGQGLEFLIYFQGNSAPDKSGLPSDRFSAERTGGSVSTLTIQRTQQEDSAVYLCASSPAAETQYFGPGTRLLVL.

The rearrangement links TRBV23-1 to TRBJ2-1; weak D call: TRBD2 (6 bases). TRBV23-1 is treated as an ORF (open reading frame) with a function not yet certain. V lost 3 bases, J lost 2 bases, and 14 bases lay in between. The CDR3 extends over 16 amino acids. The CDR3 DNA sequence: TGCGCCAGCAGTCAGGGGGGTGACGGACCCTACAATGAGCAGTTCTTC. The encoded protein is CASSQGGDGPYNEQFF.

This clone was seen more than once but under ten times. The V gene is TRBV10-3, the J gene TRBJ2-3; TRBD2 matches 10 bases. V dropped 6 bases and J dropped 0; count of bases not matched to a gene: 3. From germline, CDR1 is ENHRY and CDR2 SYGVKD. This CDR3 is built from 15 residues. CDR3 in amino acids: CAISRTSGSTDTQYF. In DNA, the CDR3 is TGTGCCATCAGCCGGACTAGCGGAAGCACAGATACGCAGTATTTT.

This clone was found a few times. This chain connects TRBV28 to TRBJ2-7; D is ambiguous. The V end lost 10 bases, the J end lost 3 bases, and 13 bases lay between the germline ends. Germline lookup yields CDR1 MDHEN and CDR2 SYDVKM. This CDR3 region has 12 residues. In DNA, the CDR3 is TGTGCCACCTCCAAAGCAGGCTACGAGCAGTACTTC. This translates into CATSKAGYEQYF.

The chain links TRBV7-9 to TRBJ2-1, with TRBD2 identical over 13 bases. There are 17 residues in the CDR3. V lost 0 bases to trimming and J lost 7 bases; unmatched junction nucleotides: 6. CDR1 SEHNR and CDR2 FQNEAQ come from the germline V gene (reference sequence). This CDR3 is CASSLAGLAGTFNEQFF. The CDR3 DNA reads TGTGCCAGCAGCTTAGCGGGACTAGCGGGAACATTTAATGAGCAGTTCTTC.

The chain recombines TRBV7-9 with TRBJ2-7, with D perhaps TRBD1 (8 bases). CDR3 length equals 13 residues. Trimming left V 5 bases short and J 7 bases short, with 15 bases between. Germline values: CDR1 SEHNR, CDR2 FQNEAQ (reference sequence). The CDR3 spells CASSSGTGREQYF. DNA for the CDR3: TGTGCCAGCAGCAGCGGGACAGGACGGGAGCAGTACTTC. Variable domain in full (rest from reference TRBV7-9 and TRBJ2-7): DTGVSQNPRHKITKRGQNVTFRCDPISEHNRLYWYRQTLGQGPEFLTYFQNEAQLEKSRLLSDRFSAERPKGSFSTLEIQRTEQGDSAMYLCASSSGTGREQYFGPGTRLTVT.

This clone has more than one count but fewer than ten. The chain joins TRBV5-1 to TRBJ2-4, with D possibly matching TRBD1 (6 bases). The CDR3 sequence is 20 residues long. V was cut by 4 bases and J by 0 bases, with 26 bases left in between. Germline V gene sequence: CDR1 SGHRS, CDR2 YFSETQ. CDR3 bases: TGCGCCAGCAGCCGAAGCGCTCCGGGACAACACATCCTAGCCAAAAACATTCAGTACTTC. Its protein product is CASSRSAPGQHILAKNIQYF.

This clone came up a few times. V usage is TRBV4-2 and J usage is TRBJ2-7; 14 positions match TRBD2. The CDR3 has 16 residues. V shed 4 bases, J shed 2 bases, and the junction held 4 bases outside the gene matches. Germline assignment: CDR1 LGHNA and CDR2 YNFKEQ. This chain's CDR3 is CASSPGTSGGPYEQYF. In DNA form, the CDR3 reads TGTGCCAGCAGCCCGGGGACTAGCGGGGGTCCCTACGAGCAGTACTTC.